This T cell receptor (beta chain) was sequenced in a study of blood T cell repertoires in COVID-19. The wider study: Acute and convalescent COVID-19 specimens originated in the United States, Italy and Spain. Nucleic acid was either cDNA or gDNA, and it came from T cells, B-cell-depleted T cells, or PBMCs.

Patients of the Seattle cohort, enrolled during active infection, were followed longitudinally. The length of the CDR3 is 15 residues. From germline, CDR1 is ENHRY and CDR2 SYGVKD. V was cut by 0 bases and J by 0 bases, with 9 bases left in between. Original processing methods: Amplification of reference gene primers was used by the study to estimate nucleated cell counts. Repertoires were generated with immunoSEQ multiplex PCR, while TCRdb's copy carries only in-frame clones and drops some. D and trimming were read from the DNA, whereas the V and J calls and clone size are those reported in that table. This sample carries 150,000 to 200,000 clones, 87% of them seen once, and the ten largest clones take roughly an eighth.

The source of this sequence is a woman aged 65 to 85 with COVID-19, enrolled during active disease. This rearrangement joins TRBV10-3 to TRBJ2-7; D gene ambiguous. Sequenced: peripheral blood. The CDR3 loop reads CAISESVISSYEQYF. CDR3 DNA sequence: TGTGCCATCAGTGAGTCGGTAATCAGCTCCTACGAGCAGTACTTC.